Following are 3 T cell receptor beta chains from one sample sequenced in a study of CD8 T cells in ankylosing spondylitis. Findings and caveats of the study: Several highly homologous variants made up a TCR beta motif that seemed to typify ankylosing spondylitis blood.

TCRdb independently ran MiXCR on the 5' RACE reads; one entry per CDR3 protein. This sample has around 770,000 distinct CDR3 sequences, with about 11% found just once. Their specific antigens are unknown. Sequencing input: blood, either unsorted or a sorted T cell fraction (not recorded which). The receptors come from a male donor with ankylosing spondylitis.

The J gene is TRBJ2-1, the V gene TRBV12-3 or TRBV12-4; 13 positions agree with TRBD2. Trimming took 3 bases from V and 8 from J; bases not matched to a gene: 4. The CDR3 sequence is 15 residues long. DNA of the CDR3: TGTGCCAGCAGTTTTCGGACTAGCGGGAGCCATGAGCAGTTCTTC. This translates into CASSFRTSGSHEQFF.

This clonotype was observed many times. The chain couples TRBV10-3 to TRBJ1-4, with a weak D call TRBD1 (5 bases). This CDR3 spans 14 amino acids. Trimming removed 0 bases from V and 7 bases from J, with 9 bases in between. CDR1 is ENHRY, CDR2 SYGVKD, per germline. In DNA, the CDR3 is TGTGCCATCAGTGAGTCGAACGGGGGTGAAAAACTGTTTTTT. Translated: CAISESNGGEKLFF.

This clonotype occurred many times. As DNA, the CDR3 is TGCAGTGCACCGGACGGGAGATGGGGTGAGCAGTACTTC. This sequence encodes CSAPDGRWGEQYF. The chain employs TRBV20-1 and TRBJ2-7; possible D gene TRBD2, 6 bases. The CDR3 sequence is 13 residues long. The germline V gene has CDR1 DFQATT and CDR2 SNEGSKA (reference sequence). V was shortened by 6 bases and J by 7 bases, with 19 bases between the two germline ends.